This T cell receptor beta chain was sequenced for a study of blood T cells in healthy people across ages. The authors ran a second PCR of about 7 to 12 cycles using a sample-barcoded 5' primer and a J-beta primer mix. Each CDR3 protein gets one entry after TCRdb re-called the 5' RACE reads with MiXCR. The sample has around 1,000,000 distinct CDR3 sequences; around 25% are singletons. Per germline, CDR1 MGHDK and CDR2 SYGVNS. V was cut by 6 bases and J by 5 bases, with 16 bases left in between. This CDR3 contains 14 residues. Caucasian individuals from Russia who were healthy and aged 6 to 90 acted as donors. This clonotype occurred once. Its antigen is unknown. Study outcomes and limitations: Among long-lived donors, naive CD4+ cells were more numerous and diversity higher than in aged donors.

This sample also belongs to another study, concerning T cells of mothers and their children.

Sequencing input: blood. This TCR was sampled from a girl aged 2 to 10 in good health. The chain couples TRBV25-1 to TRBJ2-5; D ambiguous. The CDR3: CASSPKATGETQYF. CDR3 nucleotide sequence: TGTGCCAGCAGCCCGAAAGCCACCGGGGAGACCCAGTACTTC.